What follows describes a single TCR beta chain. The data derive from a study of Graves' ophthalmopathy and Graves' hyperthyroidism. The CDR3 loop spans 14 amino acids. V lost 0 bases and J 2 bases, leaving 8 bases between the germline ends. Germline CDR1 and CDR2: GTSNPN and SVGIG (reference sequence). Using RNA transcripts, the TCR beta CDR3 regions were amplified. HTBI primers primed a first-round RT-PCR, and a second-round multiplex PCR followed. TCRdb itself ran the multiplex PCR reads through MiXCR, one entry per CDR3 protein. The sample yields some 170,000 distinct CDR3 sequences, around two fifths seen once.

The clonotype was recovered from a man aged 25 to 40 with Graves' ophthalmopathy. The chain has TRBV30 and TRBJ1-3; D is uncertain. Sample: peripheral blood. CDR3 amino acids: CAWSVHTAGNTIYF. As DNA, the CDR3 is TGTGCCTGGAGTGTACACACAGCTGGAAACACCATATATTTT.